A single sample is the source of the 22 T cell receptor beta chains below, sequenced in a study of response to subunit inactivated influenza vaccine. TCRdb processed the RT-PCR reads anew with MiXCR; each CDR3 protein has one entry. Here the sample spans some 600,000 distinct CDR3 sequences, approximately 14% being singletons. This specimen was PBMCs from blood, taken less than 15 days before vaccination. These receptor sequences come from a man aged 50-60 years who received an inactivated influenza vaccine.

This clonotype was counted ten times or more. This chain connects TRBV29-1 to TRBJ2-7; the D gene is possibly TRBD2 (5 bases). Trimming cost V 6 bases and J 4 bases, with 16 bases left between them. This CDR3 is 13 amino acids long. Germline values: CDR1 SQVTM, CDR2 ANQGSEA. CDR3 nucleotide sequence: TGCAGCGTCCGGGGTCCAGACGATTACGAGCAGTACTTC. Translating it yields CSVRGPDDYEQYF.

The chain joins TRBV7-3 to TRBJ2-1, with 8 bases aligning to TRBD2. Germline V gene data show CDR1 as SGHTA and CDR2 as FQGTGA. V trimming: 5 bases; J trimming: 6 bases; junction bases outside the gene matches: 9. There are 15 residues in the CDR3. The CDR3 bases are TGTGCCAGCAGCCAAACCGGGACTAGTGGCAATGAGCAGTTCTTC. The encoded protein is CASSQTGTSGNEQFF.

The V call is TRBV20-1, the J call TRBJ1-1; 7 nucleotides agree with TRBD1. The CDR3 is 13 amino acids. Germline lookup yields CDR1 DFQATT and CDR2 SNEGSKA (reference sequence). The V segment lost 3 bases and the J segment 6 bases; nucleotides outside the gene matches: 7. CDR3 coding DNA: TGCAGTGCTAGGGCTACAGGGGACTCTGAAGCTTTCTTT. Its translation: CSARATGDSEAFF.

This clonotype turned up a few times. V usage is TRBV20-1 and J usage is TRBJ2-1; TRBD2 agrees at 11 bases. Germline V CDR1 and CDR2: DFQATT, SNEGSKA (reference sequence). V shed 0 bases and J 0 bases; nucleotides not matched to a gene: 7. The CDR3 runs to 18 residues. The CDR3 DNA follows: TGCAGTGCTAGAGATCTAGCGGGGGGCCGGGACTCCTACAATGAGCAGTTCTTC. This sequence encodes CSARDLAGGRDSYNEQFF.

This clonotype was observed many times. The chain's CDR3 is CASSLGGGGNTIYF. The CDR3 DNA reads TGTGCCAGCAGTTTAGGGGGCGGTGGAAACACCATATATTTT. The chain has TRBV12-3 or TRBV12-4 and TRBJ1-3; possibly TRBD1 for D (5 bases). The CDR3 covers 14 residues. Trimming cost V 1 base and J 3 bases, with 7 bases left between them.

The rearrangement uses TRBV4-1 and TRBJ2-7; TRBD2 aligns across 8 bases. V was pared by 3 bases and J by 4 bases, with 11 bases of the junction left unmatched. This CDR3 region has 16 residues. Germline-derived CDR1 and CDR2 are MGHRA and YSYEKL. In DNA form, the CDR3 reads TGCGCCAGCAGCCACGAAGCGGGAGTTTCGTTTTACGAGCAGTACTTC. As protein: CASSHEAGVSFYEQYF.

The CDR3 protein is CSASGTSFSGELFF. The CDR3 DNA sequence: TGCAGTGCTTCCGGGACTAGCTTTTCCGGGGAGCTGTTTTTT. The V call is TRBV20-1, the J call TRBJ2-2, with 9 nucleotides matching TRBD2. The CDR3 is 14 amino acids. Germline V gene sequence: CDR1 DFQATT, CDR2 SNEGSKA (reference sequence). Trimming at V came to 5 bases and at J to 6 bases, leaving 7 bases not matched to a gene.

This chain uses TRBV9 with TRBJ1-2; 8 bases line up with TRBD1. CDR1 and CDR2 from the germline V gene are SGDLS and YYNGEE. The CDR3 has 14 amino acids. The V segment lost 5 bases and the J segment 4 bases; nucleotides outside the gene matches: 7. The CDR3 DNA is TGTGCCAGCAGTCAAGGACAGGGAACCTATGGCTACACCTTC. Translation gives CASSQGQGTYGYTF.

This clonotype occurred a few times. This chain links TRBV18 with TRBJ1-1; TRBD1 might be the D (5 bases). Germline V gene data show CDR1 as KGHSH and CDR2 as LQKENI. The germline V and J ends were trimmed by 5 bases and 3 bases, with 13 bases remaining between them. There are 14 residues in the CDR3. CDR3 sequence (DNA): TGTGCCAGCTCAAGGGGTGGTATAGACACTGAAGCTTTCTTT. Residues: CASSRGGIDTEAFF. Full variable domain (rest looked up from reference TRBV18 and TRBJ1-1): NAGVMQNPRHLVRRRGQEARLRCSPMKGHSHVYWYRQLPEEGLKFMVYLQKENIIDESGMPKERFSAEFPKEGPSILRIQQVVRGDSAAYFCASSRGGIDTEAFFGQGTRLTVV.

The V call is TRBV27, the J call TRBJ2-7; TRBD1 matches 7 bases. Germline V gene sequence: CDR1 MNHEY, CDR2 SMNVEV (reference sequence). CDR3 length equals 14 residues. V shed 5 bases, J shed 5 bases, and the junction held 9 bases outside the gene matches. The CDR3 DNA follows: TGTGCCAGCAGTAGGACAGGAAAGATCAACGAGCAGTACTTC. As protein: CASSRTGKINEQYF.

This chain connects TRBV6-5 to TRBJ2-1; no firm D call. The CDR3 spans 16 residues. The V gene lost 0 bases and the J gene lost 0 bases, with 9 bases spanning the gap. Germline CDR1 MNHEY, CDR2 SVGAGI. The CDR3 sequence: CASSYSWLSSYNEQFF. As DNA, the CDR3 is TGTGCCAGCAGTTACTCGTGGCTCAGCTCCTACAATGAGCAGTTCTTC.

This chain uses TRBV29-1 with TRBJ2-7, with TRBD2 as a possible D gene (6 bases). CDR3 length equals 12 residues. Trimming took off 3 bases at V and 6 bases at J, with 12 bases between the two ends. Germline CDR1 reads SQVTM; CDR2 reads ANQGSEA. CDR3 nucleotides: TGCAGCGTTGAGGAGGGGCTAGGCGAGCAGTACTTC. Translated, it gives CSVEEGLGEQYF.

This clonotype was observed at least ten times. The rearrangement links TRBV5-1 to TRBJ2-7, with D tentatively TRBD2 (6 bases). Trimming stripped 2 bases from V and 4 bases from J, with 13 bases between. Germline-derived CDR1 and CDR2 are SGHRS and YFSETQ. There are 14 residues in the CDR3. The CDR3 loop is CASSFVGSRYEQYF. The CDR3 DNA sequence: TGCGCCAGCAGCTTTGTCGGGAGCAGGTACGAGCAGTACTTC.

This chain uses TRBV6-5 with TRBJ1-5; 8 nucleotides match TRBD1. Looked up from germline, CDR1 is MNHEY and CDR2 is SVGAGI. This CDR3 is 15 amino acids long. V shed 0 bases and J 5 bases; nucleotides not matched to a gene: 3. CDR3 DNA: TGTGCCAGCAGTTACTCGAACAGGGGGGATCAGCCCCAGCATTTT. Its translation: CASSYSNRGDQPQHF.

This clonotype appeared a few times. CDR3 sequence: CASSLLSGSRAYNEQFF. CDR3 bases: TGTGCCAGCTCCCTATTAAGCGGGAGTCGCGCCTACAATGAGCAGTTCTTC. The chain joins TRBV7-8 to TRBJ2-1; 8 positions match TRBD2. The CDR3 loop spans 17 amino acids. From germline, CDR1 is SGHVS and CDR2 FQNEAQ. J was trimmed by 2 bases and V by 8 bases; bases with no gene match: 14. The full variable domain, in which reference TRBV7-8 and TRBJ2-1 provide the parts outside the CDR3, is GAGVSQSPRYKVAKRGQDVALRCDPISGHVSLFWYQQALGQGPEFLTYFQNEAQLDKSGLPSDRFFAERPEGSVSTLKIQRTQQEDSAVYLCASSLLSGSRAYNEQFFGPGTRLTVL.

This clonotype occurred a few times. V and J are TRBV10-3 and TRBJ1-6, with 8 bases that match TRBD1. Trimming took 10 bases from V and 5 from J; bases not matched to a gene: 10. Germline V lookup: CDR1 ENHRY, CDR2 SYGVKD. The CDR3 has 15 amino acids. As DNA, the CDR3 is TGTGCCACGGCAGGGGGCGCCGGAAATAATTCACCCCTCCACTTT. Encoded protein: CATAGGAGNNSPLHF.

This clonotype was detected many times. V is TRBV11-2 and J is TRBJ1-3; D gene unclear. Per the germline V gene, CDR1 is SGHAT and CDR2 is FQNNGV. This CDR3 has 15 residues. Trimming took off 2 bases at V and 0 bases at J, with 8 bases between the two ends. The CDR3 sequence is CASSLPGPSGNTIYF. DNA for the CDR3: TGTGCCAGCAGCTTACCAGGCCCCTCTGGAAACACCATATATTTT.

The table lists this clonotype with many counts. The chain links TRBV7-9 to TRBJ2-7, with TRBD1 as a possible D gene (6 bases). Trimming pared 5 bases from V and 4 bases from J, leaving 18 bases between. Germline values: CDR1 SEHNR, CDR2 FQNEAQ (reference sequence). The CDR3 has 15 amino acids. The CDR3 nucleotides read TGTGCCAGCAGCACTACACGGGACACCAATTACGAGCAGTACTTC. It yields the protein CASSTTRDTNYEQYF.

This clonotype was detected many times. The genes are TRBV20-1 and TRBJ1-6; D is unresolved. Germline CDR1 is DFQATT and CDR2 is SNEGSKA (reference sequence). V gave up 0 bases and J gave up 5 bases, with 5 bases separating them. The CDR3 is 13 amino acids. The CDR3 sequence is CSARDHNNSPLHF. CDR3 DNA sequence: TGCAGTGCTAGAGATCACAATAATTCACCCCTCCACTTT.

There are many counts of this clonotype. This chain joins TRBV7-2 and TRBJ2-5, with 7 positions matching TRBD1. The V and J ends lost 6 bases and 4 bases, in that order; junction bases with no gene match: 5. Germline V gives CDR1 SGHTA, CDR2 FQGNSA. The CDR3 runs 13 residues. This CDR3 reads CASSPDRVETQYF. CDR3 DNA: TGTGCCAGCAGTCCCGACAGGGTAGAGACCCAGTACTTC.

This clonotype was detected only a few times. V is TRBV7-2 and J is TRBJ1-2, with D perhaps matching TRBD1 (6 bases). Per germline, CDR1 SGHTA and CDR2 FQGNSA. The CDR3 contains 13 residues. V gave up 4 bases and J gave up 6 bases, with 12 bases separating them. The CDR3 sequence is CASSSGQINGYTF. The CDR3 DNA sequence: TGTGCCAGCAGCTCGGGACAAATTAATGGCTACACCTTC.

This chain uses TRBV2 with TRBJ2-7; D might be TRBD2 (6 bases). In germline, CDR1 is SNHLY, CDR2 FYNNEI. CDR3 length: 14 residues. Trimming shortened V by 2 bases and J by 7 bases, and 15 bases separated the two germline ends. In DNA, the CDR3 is TGTGCCAGCAGTGAACTAGCGAACTCCCTAGAGCAGTACTTC. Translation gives CASSELANSLEQYF. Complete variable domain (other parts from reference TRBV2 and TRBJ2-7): EPEVTQTPSHQVTQMGQEVILRCVPISNHLYFYWYRQILGQKVEFLVSFYNNEISEKSEIFDDQFSVERPDGSNFTLKIRSTKLEDSAMYFCASSELANSLEQYFGPGTRLTVT.